This TCR beta chain is drawn from a study of T cells in localized non-small cell lung cancer. Sequenced by immunoSEQ multiplex PCR; TCRdb stores in-frame clones only, minus some. The sample holds about 82,000 clones; around 80% are singletons and the top ten take about 19%. CDR3 length: 14 amino acids. The ends lost 3 bases at V and 6 bases at J; junction bases unmatched: 7. Germline V gene data show CDR1 as SGDLS and CDR2 as YYNGEE. Sequenced material: PBMCs, taken before any cancer treatment. The chain links TRBV9 to TRBJ2-3, with TRBD2 matching 7 bases. The clonotype comes from a man aged 35 to 70 with stage II squamous cell lung carcinoma. The CDR3 coding sequence is TGTGCCAGCAGCGAGGGGCAGGGAGGGGATACGCAGTATTTT. Its translation is CASSEGQGGDTQYF.